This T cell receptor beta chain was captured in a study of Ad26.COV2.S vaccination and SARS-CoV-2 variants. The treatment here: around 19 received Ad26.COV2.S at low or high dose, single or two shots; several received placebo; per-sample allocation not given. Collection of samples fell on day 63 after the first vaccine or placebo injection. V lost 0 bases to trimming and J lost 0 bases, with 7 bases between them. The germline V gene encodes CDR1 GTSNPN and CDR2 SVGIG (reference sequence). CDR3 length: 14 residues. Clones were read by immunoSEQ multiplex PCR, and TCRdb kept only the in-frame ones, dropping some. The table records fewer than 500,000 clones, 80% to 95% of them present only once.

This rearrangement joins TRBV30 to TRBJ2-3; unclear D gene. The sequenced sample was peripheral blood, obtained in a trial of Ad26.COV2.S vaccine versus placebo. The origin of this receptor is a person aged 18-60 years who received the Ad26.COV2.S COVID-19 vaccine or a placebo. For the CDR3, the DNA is TGTGCCTGGAGTGTACAGACTAGCACAGATACGCAGTATTTT. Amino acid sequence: CAWSVQTSTDTQYF.